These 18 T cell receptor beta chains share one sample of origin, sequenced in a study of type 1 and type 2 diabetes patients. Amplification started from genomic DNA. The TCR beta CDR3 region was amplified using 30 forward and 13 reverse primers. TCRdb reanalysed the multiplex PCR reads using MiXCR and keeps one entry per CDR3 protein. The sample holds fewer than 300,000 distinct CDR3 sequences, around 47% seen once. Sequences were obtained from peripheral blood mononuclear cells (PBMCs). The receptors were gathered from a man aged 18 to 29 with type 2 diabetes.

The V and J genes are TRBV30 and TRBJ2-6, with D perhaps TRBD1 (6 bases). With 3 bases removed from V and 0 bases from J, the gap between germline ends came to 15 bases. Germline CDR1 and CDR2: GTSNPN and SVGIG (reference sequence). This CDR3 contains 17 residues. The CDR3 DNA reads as TGTGCCTGGAGAGTCCGGGACATCGACTCTGGGGCCAACGTCCTGACTTTC. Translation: CAWRVRDIDSGANVLTF.

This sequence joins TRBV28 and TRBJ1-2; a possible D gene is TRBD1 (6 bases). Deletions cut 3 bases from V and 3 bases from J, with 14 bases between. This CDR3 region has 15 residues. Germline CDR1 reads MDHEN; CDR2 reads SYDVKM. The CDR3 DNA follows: TGTGCCAGCAGTTTGTCGAGGCCAGGGGACTATGGCTACACCTTC. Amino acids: CASSLSRPGDYGYTF.

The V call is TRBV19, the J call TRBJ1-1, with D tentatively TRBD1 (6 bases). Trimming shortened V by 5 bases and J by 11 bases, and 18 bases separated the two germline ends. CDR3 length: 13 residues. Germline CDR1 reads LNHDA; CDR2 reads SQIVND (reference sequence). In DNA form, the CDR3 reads TGTGCCAGTAGTGTACGGACAGCTGATACTGCTTTCTTT. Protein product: CASSVRTADTAFF.

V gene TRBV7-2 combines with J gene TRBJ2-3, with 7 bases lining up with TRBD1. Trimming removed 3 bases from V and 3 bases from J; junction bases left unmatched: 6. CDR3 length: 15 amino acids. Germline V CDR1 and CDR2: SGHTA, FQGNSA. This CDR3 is CASSLTGSGTDTQYF. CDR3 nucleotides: TGTGCCAGCAGCTTGACAGGGTCCGGGACAGATACGCAGTATTTT.

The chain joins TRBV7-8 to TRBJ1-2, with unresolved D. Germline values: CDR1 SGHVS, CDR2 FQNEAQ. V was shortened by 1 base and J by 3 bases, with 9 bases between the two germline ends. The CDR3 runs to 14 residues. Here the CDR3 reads CASSLEREDYGYTF. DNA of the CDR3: TGTGCCAGCAGCTTAGAGAGGGAGGACTATGGCTACACCTTC.

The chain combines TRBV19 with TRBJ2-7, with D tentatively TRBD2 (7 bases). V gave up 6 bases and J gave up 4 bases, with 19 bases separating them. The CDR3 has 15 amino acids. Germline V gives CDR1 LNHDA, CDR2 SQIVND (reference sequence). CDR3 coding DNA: TGTGCCAGTAGGGTGACACCGGGGGGACATTACGAGCAGTACTTC. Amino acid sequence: CASRVTPGGHYEQYF.

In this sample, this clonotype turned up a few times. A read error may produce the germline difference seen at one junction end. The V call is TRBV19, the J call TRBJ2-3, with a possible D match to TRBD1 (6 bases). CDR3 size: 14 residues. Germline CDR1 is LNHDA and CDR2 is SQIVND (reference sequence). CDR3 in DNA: TGTGCCAGTAGTATAATCAGGGGCACCGATACGCAGTATTTT. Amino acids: CASSIIRGTDTQYF.

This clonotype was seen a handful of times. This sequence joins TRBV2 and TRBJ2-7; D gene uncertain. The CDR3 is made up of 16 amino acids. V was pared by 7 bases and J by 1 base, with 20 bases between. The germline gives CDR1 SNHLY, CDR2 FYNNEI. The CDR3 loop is CASKASIRYRSYEQYF. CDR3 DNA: TGTGCCAGCAAAGCTTCAATCAGGTATAGGTCCTACGAGCAGTACTTC.

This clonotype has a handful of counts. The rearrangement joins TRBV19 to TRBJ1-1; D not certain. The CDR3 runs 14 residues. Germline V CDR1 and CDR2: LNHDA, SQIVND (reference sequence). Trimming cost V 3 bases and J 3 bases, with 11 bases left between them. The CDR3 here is CASSISVGHTEAFF. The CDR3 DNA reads TGTGCCAGTAGTATTTCCGTCGGGCACACTGAAGCTTTCTTT.

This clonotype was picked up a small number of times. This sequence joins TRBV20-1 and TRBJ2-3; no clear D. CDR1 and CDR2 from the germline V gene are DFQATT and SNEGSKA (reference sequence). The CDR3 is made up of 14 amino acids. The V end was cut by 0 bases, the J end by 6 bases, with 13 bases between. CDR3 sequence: CSARDASSRDTQYF. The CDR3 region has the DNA TGCAGTGCTAGAGATGCAAGCAGTCGCGATACGCAGTATTTT.

CDR3: CASSGREAQDFF. In DNA form, the CDR3 reads TGTGCCAGTAGTGGCCGCGAAGCCCAAGATTTCTTT. V gene TRBV19 combines with J gene TRBJ1-1; D unclear. V was trimmed by 5 bases and J by 13 bases, leaving 17 bases between them. Germline-derived CDR1 and CDR2 are LNHDA and SQIVND (reference sequence). CDR3 length equals 12 residues.

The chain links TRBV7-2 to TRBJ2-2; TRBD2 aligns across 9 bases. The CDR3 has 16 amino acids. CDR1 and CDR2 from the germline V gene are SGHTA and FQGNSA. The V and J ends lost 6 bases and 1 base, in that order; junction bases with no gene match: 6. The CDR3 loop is CASSTVSGGNTGELFF. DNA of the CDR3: TGTGCCAGCAGTACTGTTAGCGGGGGGAACACCGGGGAGCTGTTTTTT.

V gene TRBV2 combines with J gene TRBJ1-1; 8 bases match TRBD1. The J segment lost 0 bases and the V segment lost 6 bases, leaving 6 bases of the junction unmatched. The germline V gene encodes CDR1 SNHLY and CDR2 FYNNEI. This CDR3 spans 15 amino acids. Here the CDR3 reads CASRDRGSVNTEAFF. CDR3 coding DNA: TGTGCCAGCAGAGACAGGGGATCGGTGAACACTGAAGCTTTCTTT.

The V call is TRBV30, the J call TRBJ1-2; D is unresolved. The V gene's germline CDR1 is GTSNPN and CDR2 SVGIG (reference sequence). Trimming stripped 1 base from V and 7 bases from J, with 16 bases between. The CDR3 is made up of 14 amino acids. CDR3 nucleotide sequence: TGTGCCTGGAGTGCTGATCTGACCGGAGTTGGCTACACCTTC. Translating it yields CAWSADLTGVGYTF. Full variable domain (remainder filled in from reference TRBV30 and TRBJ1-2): SQTIHQWPATLVQPVGSPLSLECTVEGTSNPNLYWYRQAAGRGLQLLFYSVGIGQISSEVPQNLSASRPQDRQFILSSKKLLLSDSGFYLCAWSADLTGVGYTFGSGTRLTVV.

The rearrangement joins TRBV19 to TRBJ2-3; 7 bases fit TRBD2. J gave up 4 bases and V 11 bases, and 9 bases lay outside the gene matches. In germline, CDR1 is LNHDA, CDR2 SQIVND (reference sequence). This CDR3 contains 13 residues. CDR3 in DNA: TGTGCCTGGAGTGTAACTAGCGCAGATACGCAGTATTTT. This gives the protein CAWSVTSADTQYF.

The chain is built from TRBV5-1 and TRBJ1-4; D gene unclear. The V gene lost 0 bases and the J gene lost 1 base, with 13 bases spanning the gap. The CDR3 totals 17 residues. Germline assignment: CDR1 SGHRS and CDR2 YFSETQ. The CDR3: CASSLAGGLGTNEKLFF. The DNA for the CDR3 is TGCGCCAGCAGCTTGGCCGGAGGCTTAGGAACTAATGAAAAACTGTTTTTT. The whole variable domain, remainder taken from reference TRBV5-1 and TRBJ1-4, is KAGVTQTPRYLIKTRGQQVTLSCSPISGHRSVSWYQQTPGQGLQFLFEYFSETQRNKGNFPGRFSGRQFSNSRSEMNVSTLELGDSALYLCASSLAGGLGTNEKLFFGSGTQLSVL.

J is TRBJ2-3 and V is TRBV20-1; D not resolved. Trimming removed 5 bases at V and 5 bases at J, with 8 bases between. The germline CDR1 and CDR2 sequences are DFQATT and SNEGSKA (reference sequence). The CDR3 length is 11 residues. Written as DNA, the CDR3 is TGCAGTGCTCACCGGATAGATACGCAGTATTTT. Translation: CSAHRIDTQYF.

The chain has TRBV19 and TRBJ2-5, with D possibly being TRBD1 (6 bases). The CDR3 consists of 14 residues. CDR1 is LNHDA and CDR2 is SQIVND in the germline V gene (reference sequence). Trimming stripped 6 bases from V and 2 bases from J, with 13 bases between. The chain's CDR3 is CASREQGKQETQYF. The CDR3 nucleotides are TGTGCCAGTAGGGAGCAGGGGAAACAAGAGACCCAGTACTTC.